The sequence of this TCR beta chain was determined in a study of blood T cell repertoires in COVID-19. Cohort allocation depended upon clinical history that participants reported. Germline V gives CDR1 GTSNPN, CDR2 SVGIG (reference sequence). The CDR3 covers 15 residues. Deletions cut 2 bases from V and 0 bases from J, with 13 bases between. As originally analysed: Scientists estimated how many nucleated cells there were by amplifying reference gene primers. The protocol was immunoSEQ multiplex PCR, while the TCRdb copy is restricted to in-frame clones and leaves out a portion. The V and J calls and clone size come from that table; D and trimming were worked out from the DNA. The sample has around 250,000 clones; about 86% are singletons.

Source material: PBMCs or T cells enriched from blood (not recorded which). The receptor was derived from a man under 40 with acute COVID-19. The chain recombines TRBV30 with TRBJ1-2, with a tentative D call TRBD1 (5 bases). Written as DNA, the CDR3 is TGTGCCTGGAGTCCGGGGGGGGGAGCTAACTATGGCTACACCTTC. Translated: CAWSPGGGANYGYTF.